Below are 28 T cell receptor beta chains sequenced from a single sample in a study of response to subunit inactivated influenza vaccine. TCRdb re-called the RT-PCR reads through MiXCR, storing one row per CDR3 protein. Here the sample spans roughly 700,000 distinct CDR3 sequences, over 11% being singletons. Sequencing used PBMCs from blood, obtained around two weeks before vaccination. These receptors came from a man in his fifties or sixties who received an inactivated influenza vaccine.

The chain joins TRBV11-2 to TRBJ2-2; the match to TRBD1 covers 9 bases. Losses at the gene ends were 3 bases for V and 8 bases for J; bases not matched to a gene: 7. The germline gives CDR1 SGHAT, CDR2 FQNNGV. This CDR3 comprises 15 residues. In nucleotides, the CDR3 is TGTGCCAGCAGCTTTCTCTTACAGGGGGCTGGGGAGCTGTTTTTT. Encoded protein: CASSFLLQGAGELFF.

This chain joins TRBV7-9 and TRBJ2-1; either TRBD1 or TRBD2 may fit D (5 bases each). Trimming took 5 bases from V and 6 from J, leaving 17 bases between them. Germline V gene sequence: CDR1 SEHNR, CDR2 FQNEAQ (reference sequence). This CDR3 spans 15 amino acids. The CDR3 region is CASSPYWGFSNEQFF. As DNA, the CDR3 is TGTGCCAGCAGCCCCTACTGGGGGTTCAGCAATGAGCAGTTCTTC.

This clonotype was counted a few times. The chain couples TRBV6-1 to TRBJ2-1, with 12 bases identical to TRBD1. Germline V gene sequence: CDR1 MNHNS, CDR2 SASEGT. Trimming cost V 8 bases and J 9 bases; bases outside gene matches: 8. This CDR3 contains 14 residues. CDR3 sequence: CASRRDRGQGEQFF. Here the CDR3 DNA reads TGTGCCAGCCGGAGGGACAGGGGGCAGGGTGAGCAGTTCTTC.

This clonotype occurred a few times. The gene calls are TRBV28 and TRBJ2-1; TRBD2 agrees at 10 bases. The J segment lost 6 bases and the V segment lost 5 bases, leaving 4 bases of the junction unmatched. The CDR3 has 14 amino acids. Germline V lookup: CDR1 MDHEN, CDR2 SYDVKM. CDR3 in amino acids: CASSASGRLNEQFF. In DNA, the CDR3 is TGTGCCAGCAGTGCTAGCGGGAGACTCAATGAGCAGTTCTTC.

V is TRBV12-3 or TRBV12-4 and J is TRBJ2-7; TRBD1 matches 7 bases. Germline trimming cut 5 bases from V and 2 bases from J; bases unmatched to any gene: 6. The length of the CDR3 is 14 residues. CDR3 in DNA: TGTGCCAGCAGTGAGCCGGGACAGCCCTACGAGCAGTACTTC. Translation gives CASSEPGQPYEQYF.

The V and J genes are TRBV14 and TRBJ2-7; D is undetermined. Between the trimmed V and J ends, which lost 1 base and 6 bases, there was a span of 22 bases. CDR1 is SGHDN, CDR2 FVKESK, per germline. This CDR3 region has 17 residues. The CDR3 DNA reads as TGTGCCAGCAGCCAAGGATTCCGCGGCTCTCACCCGATCGAGCAGTACTTC. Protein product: CASSQGFRGSHPIEQYF.

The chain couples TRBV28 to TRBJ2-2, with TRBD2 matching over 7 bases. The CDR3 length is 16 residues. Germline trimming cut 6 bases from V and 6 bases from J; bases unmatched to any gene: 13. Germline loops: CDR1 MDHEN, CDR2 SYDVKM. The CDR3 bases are TGTGCCAGCAGCTCGGGGGGAAGGCCCTCGGCCGGGGAGCTGTTTTTT. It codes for CASSSGGRPSAGELFF.

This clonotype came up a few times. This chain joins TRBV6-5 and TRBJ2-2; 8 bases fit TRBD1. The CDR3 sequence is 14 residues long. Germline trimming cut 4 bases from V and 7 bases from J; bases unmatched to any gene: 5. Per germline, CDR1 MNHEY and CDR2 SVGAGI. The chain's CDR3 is CASSSPQGGGELFF. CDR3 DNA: TGTGCCAGCAGTTCCCCACAGGGGGGCGGGGAGCTGTTTTTT.

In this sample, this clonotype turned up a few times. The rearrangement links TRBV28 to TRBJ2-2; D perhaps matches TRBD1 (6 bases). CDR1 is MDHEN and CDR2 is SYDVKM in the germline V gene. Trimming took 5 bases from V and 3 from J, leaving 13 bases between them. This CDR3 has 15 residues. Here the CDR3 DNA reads TGTGCCAGCAGTCTTGGGACAAGTTACACCGGGGAGCTGTTTTTT. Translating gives CASSLGTSYTGELFF.

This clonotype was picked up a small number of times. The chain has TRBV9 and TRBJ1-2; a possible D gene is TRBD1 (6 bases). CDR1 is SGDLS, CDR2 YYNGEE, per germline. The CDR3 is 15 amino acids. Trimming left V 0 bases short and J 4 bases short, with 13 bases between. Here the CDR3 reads CASSVGRQGTYGYTF. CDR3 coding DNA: TGTGCCAGCAGCGTAGGTCGCCAGGGGACCTATGGCTACACCTTC.

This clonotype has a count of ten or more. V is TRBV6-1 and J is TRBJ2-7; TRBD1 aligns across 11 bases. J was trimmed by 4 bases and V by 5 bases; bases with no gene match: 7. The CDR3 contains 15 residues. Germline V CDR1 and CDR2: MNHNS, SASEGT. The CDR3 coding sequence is TGTGCCAGCAGTCCGGGACAGGGGGGGGGGTACGAGCAGTACTTC. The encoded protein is CASSPGQGGGYEQYF.

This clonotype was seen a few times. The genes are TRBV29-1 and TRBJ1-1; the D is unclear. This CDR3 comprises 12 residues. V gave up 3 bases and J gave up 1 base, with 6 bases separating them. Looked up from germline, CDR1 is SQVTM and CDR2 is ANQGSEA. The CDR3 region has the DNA TGCAGCGTTGAGGGTGCGAACACTGAAGCTTTCTTT. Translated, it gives CSVEGANTEAFF.

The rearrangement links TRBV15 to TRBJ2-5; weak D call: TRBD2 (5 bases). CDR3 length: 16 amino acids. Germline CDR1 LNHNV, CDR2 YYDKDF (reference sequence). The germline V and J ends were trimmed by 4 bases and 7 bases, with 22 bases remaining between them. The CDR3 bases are TGTGCCACCAGCACTCTCCCCATTAGGACTCGGGTGACCCAGTACTTC. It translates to CATSTLPIRTRVTQYF.

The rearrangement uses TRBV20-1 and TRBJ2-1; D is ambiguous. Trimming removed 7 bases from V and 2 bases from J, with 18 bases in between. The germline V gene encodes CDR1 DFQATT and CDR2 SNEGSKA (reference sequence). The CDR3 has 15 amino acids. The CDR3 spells CSVGQDSLPYNEQFF. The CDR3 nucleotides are TGCAGTGTAGGTCAAGACTCCCTTCCCTACAATGAGCAGTTCTTC.

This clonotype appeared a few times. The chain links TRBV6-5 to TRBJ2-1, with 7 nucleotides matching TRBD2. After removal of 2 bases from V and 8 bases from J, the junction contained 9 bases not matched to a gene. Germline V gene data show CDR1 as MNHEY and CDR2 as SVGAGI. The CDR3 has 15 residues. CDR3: CASSYVAGVYYEQFF. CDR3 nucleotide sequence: TGTGCCAGCAGTTACGTAGCGGGTGTTTATTATGAGCAGTTCTTC.

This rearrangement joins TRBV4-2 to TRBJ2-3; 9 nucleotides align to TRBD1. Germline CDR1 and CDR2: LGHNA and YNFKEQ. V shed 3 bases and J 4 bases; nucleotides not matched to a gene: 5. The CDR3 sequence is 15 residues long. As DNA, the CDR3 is TGTGCCAGCAGCCAGAGACAGGGGGGGTCAGATACGCAGTATTTT. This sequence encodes CASSQRQGGSDTQYF.

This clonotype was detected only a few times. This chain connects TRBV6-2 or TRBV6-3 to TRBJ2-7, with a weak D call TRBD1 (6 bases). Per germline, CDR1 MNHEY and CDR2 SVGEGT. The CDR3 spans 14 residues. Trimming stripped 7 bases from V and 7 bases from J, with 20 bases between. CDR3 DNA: TGTGCCAGCAACCAACAGGGTCGTGTCATTGAGCAGTACTTC. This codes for CASNQQGRVIEQYF.

CDR3 loop: CASSQGSRGLAGGEQYF. The DNA for the CDR3 is TGCGCCAGCAGCCAAGGTTCCCGGGGACTAGCGGGGGGCGAGCAGTACTTC. The chain uses TRBV4-3 and TRBJ2-7; TRBD2 agrees at 15 bases. Germline V CDR1 and CDR2: LGHNA, YSLEER. Trimming removed 1 base from V and 6 bases from J; junction bases left unmatched: 7. The CDR3 is 17 amino acids.

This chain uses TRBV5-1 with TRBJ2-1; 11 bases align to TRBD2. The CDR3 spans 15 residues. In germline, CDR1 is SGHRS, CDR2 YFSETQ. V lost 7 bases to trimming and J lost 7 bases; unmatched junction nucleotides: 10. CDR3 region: CASGTRVAGGNEQFF. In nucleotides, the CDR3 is TGCGCCAGCGGAACGAGGGTAGCGGGGGGGAATGAGCAGTTCTTC.

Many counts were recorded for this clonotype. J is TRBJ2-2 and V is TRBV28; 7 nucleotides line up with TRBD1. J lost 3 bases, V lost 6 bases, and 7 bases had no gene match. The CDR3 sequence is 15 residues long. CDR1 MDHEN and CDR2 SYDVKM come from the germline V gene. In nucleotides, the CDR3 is TGTGCCAGCAGGTCCGGGACAGATTACACCGGGGAGCTGTTTTTT. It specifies CASRSGTDYTGELFF.

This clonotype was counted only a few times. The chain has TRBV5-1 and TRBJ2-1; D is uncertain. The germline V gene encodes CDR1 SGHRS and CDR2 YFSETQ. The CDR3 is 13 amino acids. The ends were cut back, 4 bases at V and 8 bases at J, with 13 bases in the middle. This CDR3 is CASSQAHFDEQFF. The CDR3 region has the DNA TGCGCCAGCAGCCAAGCTCATTTTGATGAGCAGTTCTTC.

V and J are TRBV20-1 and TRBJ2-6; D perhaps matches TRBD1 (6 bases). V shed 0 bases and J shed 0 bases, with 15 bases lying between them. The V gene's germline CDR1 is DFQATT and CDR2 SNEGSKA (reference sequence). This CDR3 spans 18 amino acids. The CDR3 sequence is CSARDAQGEYSGANVLTF. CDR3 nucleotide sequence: TGCAGTGCTAGAGATGCACAGGGAGAGTACTCTGGGGCCAACGTCCTGACTTTC.

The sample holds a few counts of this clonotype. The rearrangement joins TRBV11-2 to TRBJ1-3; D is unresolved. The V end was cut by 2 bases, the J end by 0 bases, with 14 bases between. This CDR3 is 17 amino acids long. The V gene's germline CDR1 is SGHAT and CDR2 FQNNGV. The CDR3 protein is CASSLNLRTLSGNTIYF. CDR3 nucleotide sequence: TGTGCCAGCAGCTTAAACCTGAGGACGCTCTCTGGAAACACCATATATTTT.

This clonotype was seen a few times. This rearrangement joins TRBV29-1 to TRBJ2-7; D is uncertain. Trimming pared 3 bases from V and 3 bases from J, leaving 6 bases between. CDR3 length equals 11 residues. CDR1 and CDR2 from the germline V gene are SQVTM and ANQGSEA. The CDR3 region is CSVEVDYEQYF. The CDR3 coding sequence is TGCAGCGTTGAGGTTGACTACGAGCAGTACTTC.

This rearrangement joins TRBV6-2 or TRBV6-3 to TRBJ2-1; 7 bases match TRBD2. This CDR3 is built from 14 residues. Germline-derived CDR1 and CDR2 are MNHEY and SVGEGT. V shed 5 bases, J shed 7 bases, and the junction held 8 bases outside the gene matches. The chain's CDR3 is CASSNGLGTNEQFF. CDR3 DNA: TGTGCCAGCAGTAACGGACTAGGGACGAATGAGCAGTTCTTC.

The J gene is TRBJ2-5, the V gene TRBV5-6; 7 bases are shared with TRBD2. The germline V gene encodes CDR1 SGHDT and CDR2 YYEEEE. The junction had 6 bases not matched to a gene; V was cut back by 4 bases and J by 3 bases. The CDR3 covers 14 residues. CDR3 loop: CASSQRGYEETQYF. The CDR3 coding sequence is TGTGCCAGCAGCCAGCGGGGTTACGAAGAGACCCAGTACTTC.

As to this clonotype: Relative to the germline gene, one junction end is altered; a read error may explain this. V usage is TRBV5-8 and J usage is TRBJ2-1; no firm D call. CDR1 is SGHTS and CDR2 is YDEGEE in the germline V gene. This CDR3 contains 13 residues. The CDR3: CACSSLQGYPVFF. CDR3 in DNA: TGTGCCTGCAGCAGTCTACAAGGGTATCCCGTCTTCTTC.

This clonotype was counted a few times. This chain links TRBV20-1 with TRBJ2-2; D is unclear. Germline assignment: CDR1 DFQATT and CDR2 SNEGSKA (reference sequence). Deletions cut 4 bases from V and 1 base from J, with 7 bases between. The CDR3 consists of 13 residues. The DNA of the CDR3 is TGCAGTGCTACGCAAATGAACACCGGGGAGCTGTTTTTT. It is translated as CSATQMNTGELFF.